Each of the 25 T cell receptor beta chains below was sequenced from the same sample in a study of T cell changes during pregnancy in multiple sclerosis. Assay used: immunoSEQ multiplex PCR; TCRdb lists only in-frame clones, some missing. Found here are under 25,000 clones, around nine tenths of them singletons; the top ten hold about 12%. The input for sequencing was CD8+ T cells from peripheral blood mononuclear cells, taken in the first trimester of pregnancy. The source of these receptors is a female donor in good health, enrolled as a control in a pregnancy study.

The J gene is TRBJ2-1, the V gene TRBV10-3, with D tentatively TRBD1 (5 bases). Germline V lookup: CDR1 ENHRY, CDR2 SYGVKD. Between the trimmed V and J ends, which lost 10 bases and 6 bases, there was a span of 13 bases. This CDR3 has 12 residues. The CDR3 DNA follows: TGTGCCACTTCAGGGTCTGGCAATGAGCAGTTCTTC. Translating it yields CATSGSGNEQFF.

The chain is built from TRBV19 and TRBJ2-7; D is unclear. The germline CDR1 and CDR2 sequences are LNHDA and SQIVND (reference sequence). The CDR3 consists of 12 residues. The ends were cut back, 6 bases at V and 1 base at J, with 7 bases in the middle. CDR3 sequence reads: CASRADSYEQYF. Written as DNA, the CDR3 is TGTGCCAGTAGGGCAGATTCCTACGAGCAGTACTTC.

This clone was seen only a few times. The CDR3: CASSVEQGSGNTIYF. The CDR3 region has the DNA TGTGCCAGCAGCGTGGAACAGGGATCTGGAAACACCATATATTTT. The chain recombines TRBV6-1 with TRBJ1-3, with D perhaps matching TRBD1 (6 bases). The CDR3 covers 15 residues. Germline CDR1 and CDR2: MNHNS and SASEGT. V dropped 6 bases and J dropped 1 base, with 13 bases sitting between them.

The chain is built from TRBV28 and TRBJ2-7; TRBD1 agrees at 10 bases. The junction had 8 bases not matched to a gene; V was cut back by 6 bases and J by 0 bases. CDR3 length: 16 amino acids. Germline V lookup: CDR1 MDHEN, CDR2 SYDVKM. CDR3 loop: CASSPRDRGISYEQYF. For the CDR3, the DNA is TGTGCCAGCAGCCCTAGGGACAGGGGAATCTCCTACGAGCAGTACTTC.

The chain couples TRBV5-1 to TRBJ2-7, with a possible D match to TRBD2 (6 bases). Trimming stripped 0 bases from V and 4 bases from J, with 14 bases between. The CDR3 loop spans 15 amino acids. From germline, CDR1 is SGHRS and CDR2 YFSETQ. CDR3 in amino acids: CASSLGAGGTYEQYF. CDR3 DNA: TGCGCCAGCAGCTTGGGAGCGGGTGGTACGTACGAGCAGTACTTC.

By share, this clone counts as medium-sized. The chain employs TRBV5-5 and TRBJ1-5; TRBD1 is a possible D gene (5 bases). The CDR3 loop spans 14 amino acids. Per the germline V gene, CDR1 is SGHKS and CDR2 is YYEKEE (reference sequence). The V gene lost 2 bases and the J gene lost 7 bases, with 13 bases spanning the gap. CDR3 DNA sequence: TGTGCCAGCAGCTTCATTCCAGGGTTCCAGCCCCAGCATTTT. It translates to CASSFIPGFQPQHF.

The V and J genes are TRBV7-6 and TRBJ2-5, with D possibly matching TRBD2 (5 bases). Between the trimmed V and J ends, which lost 7 bases and 1 base, there was a span of 16 bases. Germline V gene lookup returns CDR1 SGHVS and CDR2 FNYEAQ. The CDR3 extends over 15 amino acids. The CDR3 nucleotides are TGTGCCAGCATCTCGACCCGGGGAGCCCAAGAGACCCAGTACTTC. This sequence encodes CASISTRGAQETQYF.

V and J are TRBV25-1 and TRBJ2-5, with TRBD1 matching 7 bases. This CDR3 is 15 amino acids long. The trim removed 3 bases at V and 0 bases at J, leaving 4 bases unmatched. Germline V lookup: CDR1 MGHDK, CDR2 SYGVNS. CDR3 nucleotide sequence: TGTGCCAGCAGTGAGGGACAGCCCTACCAAGAGACCCAGTACTTC. It translates to CASSEGQPYQETQYF.

This clone was detected many times. The chain has TRBV14 and TRBJ2-3; TRBD2 might be the D (6 bases). Germline CDR1 reads SGHDN; CDR2 reads FVKESK. Trimming removed 2 bases at V and 4 bases at J, with 16 bases between. The CDR3 covers 16 residues. CDR3 bases: TGTGCCAGCAGCCAATCCCTTTTCGGGGGAGCAGATACGCAGTATTTT. Its translation: CASSQSLFGGADTQYF.

V is TRBV6-1 and J is TRBJ1-2, with 10 bases matching TRBD1. J gave up 8 bases and V 0 bases, and 6 bases lay outside the gene matches. Germline V lookup: CDR1 MNHNS, CDR2 SASEGT. There are 15 residues in the CDR3. DNA of the CDR3: TGTGCCAGCAGTGAAGCGGGACAGGGGAGGCAAGGCTACACCTTC. Translated, it gives CASSEAGQGRQGYTF.

The rearrangement uses TRBV28 and TRBJ1-2; possibly TRBD1 for D (6 bases). Trimming removed 6 bases from V and 5 bases from J, with 13 bases in between. The CDR3 spans 13 residues. From germline, CDR1 is MDHEN and CDR2 SYDVKM. The CDR3 DNA sequence: TGTGCCAGCAGCCTGAGGGACATGTATGGCTACACCTTC. It is translated as CASSLRDMYGYTF.

For the CDR3, the DNA is TGTGCCAGCAGTTACGCTAGCGGGAGAATCGATGAGCAGTTCTTC. Translating gives CASSYASGRIDEQFF. This chain links TRBV6-5 with TRBJ2-1; 10 bases fit TRBD2. The germline CDR1 and CDR2 sequences are MNHEY and SVGAGI. This CDR3 has 15 residues. After removal of 2 bases from V and 8 bases from J, the junction contained 6 bases not matched to a gene.

The V call is TRBV28, the J call TRBJ1-2; D remains unclear. Deletions cut 1 base from V and 4 bases from J, with 19 bases between. The CDR3 has 17 residues. Per the germline V gene, CDR1 is MDHEN and CDR2 is SYDVKM. The CDR3 DNA is TGTGCCAGCAGTTTATCAGTCCCTGGGTCACAGCCCTATGGCTACACCTTC. Its protein product is CASSLSVPGSQPYGYTF.

The chain couples TRBV9 to TRBJ2-1; 10 bases are a match to TRBD2. Trimming removed 0 bases from V and 9 bases from J; junction bases left unmatched: 9. The CDR3 runs 16 residues. The germline gives CDR1 SGDLS, CDR2 YYNGEE. The CDR3 DNA reads TGTGCCAGCAGCGTAGCTACCAGCGGGGGGGCCGGTGAGCAGTTCTTC. Encoded protein: CASSVATSGGAGEQFF.

V usage is TRBV15 and J usage is TRBJ2-1; D possibly corresponds to TRBD2 (6 bases). V was shortened by 1 base and J by 2 bases, with 12 bases between the two germline ends. Per germline, CDR1 LNHNV and CDR2 YYDKDF (reference sequence). CDR3 length equals 16 residues. This CDR3 is CATSRATRRPYNEQFF. DNA for the CDR3: TGTGCCACCAGCAGAGCGACTAGACGTCCCTACAATGAGCAGTTCTTC.

About this clone: At one boundary the junction diverges from the germline segment, which might be a read error. The genes are TRBV7-3 and TRBJ2-2, with 8 bases lining up with TRBD1. The CDR3 consists of 15 residues. From germline, CDR1 is SGHTA and CDR2 FQGTGA. The CDR3 region is CASSPETGADRGAVF. CDR3 DNA: TGTGCCAGCAGCCCGGAGACAGGGGCGGACCGGGGAGCTGTTTTT.

The chain couples TRBV11-2 to TRBJ2-1, with TRBD2 matching over 7 bases. V gave up 4 bases and J gave up 5 bases; unmatched junction bases: 8. Germline CDR1 and CDR2: SGHAT and FQNNGV. The CDR3 has 15 amino acids. The CDR3, as DNA: TGTGCCAGCAGCTCCAGCGGGATAACTCACAATGAGCAGTTCTTC. It is translated as CASSSSGITHNEQFF.

The chain combines TRBV14 with TRBJ2-1; 11 bases line up with TRBD2. V shed 1 base and J 4 bases; nucleotides not matched to a gene: 0. The CDR3 runs to 15 residues. Germline V gene lookup returns CDR1 SGHDN and CDR2 FVKESK. CDR3 sequence: CASSQVAGGYNEQFF. CDR3 bases: TGTGCCAGCAGCCAAGTAGCGGGGGGGTACAATGAGCAGTTCTTC.

The chain employs TRBV7-9 and TRBJ1-6; weak D call: TRBD1 (5 bases). The ends were cut back, 4 bases at V and 6 bases at J, with 10 bases in the middle. The V gene's germline CDR1 is SEHNR and CDR2 FQNEAQ (reference sequence). The CDR3 extends over 14 amino acids. The CDR3 nucleotides are TGTGCCAGCAGCTCGGACATAAGTAATTCACCCCTCCACTTT. This gives the protein CASSSDISNSPLHF. The full variable domain, completed using reference TRBV7-9 and TRBJ1-6, is DTGVSQNPRHKITKRGQNVTFRCDPISEHNRLYWYRQTLGQGPEFLTYFQNEAQLEKSRLLSDRFSAERPKGSFSTLEIQRTEQGDSAMYLCASSSDISNSPLHFGNGTRLTVT.

The chain employs TRBV11-2 and TRBJ2-7; TRBD1 aligns across 9 bases. This CDR3 spans 17 amino acids. J was trimmed by 2 bases and V by 5 bases; bases with no gene match: 13. Germline values: CDR1 SGHAT, CDR2 FQNNGV. The CDR3 region is CASSQKSPGTGPYEQYF. DNA of the CDR3: TGTGCCAGCAGCCAGAAAAGTCCCGGGACAGGGCCCTACGAGCAGTACTTC.

The genes are TRBV28 and TRBJ2-1; 9 bases agree with TRBD2. The CDR3 sequence is 13 residues long. Germline V gene data show CDR1 as MDHEN and CDR2 as SYDVKM. J lost 9 bases, V lost 5 bases, and 5 bases had no gene match. The CDR3 here is CASSPLAGLEQFF. The CDR3 DNA reads as TGTGCCAGCAGTCCACTAGCGGGCCTTGAGCAGTTCTTC.

The chain employs TRBV5-6 and TRBJ1-1; maybe TRBD1 (5 bases). V was shortened by 3 bases and J by 7 bases, with 16 bases between the two germline ends. The CDR3 spans 14 residues. Looked up from germline, CDR1 is SGHDT and CDR2 is YYEEEE. The CDR3 protein is CASSYQGAPGEAFF. CDR3 nucleotides: TGTGCCAGCAGCTATCAGGGTGCCCCCGGTGAAGCTTTCTTT.

V is TRBV6-1 and J is TRBJ2-1; 12 nucleotides match TRBD2. Per germline, CDR1 MNHNS and CDR2 SASEGT. CDR3 length equals 15 residues. V lost 2 bases to trimming and J lost 6 bases; unmatched junction nucleotides: 2. The CDR3 here is CASSELAGGPNEQFF. The CDR3 DNA sequence: TGTGCCAGCAGTGAACTAGCGGGGGGGCCCAATGAGCAGTTCTTC.

The chain employs TRBV27 and TRBJ2-1; 8 bases match TRBD2. Per the germline V gene, CDR1 is MNHEY and CDR2 is SMNVEV (reference sequence). There are 17 residues in the CDR3. With V trimmed by 4 bases and J by 2 bases, 10 bases remained unmatched. CDR3 nucleotide sequence: TGTGCCAGCAGTTCGGGACTAGACCCTGTCCCCTACAATGAGCAGTTCTTC. Translation: CASSSGLDPVPYNEQFF.

Of note for this clone: The same CDR3 also results from other DNA sequences found in this sample. V usage is TRBV7-9 and J usage is TRBJ2-7; no firm D call. V was trimmed by 5 bases and J by 4 bases, leaving 6 bases between them. The CDR3 consists of 11 residues. Looked up from germline, CDR1 is SEHNR and CDR2 is FQNEAQ (reference sequence). The CDR3 region has the DNA TGTGCCAGCAGCCCAGGATACGAGCAGTACTTC. Its protein is CASSPGYEQYF. Full variable domain (missing parts from reference TRBV7-9 and TRBJ2-7): DTGVSQNPRHKITKRGQNVTFRCDPISEHNRLYWYRQTLGQGPEFLTYFQNEAQLEKSRLLSDRFSAERPKGSFSTLEIQRTEQGDSAMYLCASSPGYEQYFGPGTRLTVT.